This T cell receptor beta chain is from a study of OX40 agonist ivuxolimab in advanced cancers. Overall study: Patients received ivuxolimab, an agonistic anti-OX40 (CD134) antibody. Partial responses were recorded for three patients, including one with hepatocellular carcinoma and two with cutaneous melanoma. Notes on the study in general: Low normalized T-cell clonal expansion was also seen in some nonresponders.

Sequencing was performed with immunoSEQ multiplex PCR; in TCRdb, only in-frame clones are kept and a portion is missing. The table lists tens of thousands of clones, about 93% of them singletons. Trimming cost V 4 bases and J 3 bases, with 18 bases left between them. The CDR3 contains 16 residues. Germline loops: CDR1 SGHTA, CDR2 FQGNSA. Concerning this clone: Its antigen is currently unknown.

This rearrangement joins TRBV7-2 to TRBJ1-2; D ambiguous. This specimen was CD4+ or CD8+ T cells sorted from blood, taken in a trial of the OX40 agonist ivuxolimab. The sequence was obtained from an adult with an advanced solid tumor such as melanoma, head and neck, liver or kidney cancer. This CDR3 is CASSSKETESYYGYTF. In DNA form, the CDR3 reads TGTGCCAGCAGCTCCAAGGAGACGGAATCTTACTATGGCTACACCTTC. The variable domain in full, with the rest retrieved from reference TRBV7-2 and TRBJ1-2, is GAGVSQSPSNKVTEKGKDVELRCDPISGHTALYWYRQSLGQGLEFLIYFQGNSAPDKSGLPSDRFSAERTGGSVSTLTIQRTQQEDSAVYLCASSSKETESYYGYTFGSGTRLTVV.